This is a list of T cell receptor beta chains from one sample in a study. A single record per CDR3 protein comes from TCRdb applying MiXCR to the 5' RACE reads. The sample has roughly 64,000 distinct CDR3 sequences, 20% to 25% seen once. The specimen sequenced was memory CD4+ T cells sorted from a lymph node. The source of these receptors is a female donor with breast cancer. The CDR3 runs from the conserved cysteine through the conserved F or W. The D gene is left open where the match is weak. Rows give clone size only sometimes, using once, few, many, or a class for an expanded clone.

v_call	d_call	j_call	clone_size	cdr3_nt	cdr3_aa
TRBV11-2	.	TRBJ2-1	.	TGTGCCAGCAGCTTAGATACGGCTAATGAGCAGTTCTTC	CASSLDTANEQFF
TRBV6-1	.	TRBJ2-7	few	TGTGCCAGCAGCCCTGACAGCTCCTACGAGCAGTACTTC	CASSPDSSYEQYF
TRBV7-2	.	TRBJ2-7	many	TGTGCCAGCAGCTTAGGGCCCAGCTCCTACGAGCAGTACTTC	CASSLGPSSYEQYF
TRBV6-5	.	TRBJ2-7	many	TGTGCCAGCAGTTACTCACTAGCTAGGTCCTACGAGCAGTACTTC	CASSYSLARSYEQYF
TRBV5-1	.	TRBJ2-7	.	TGCGCCAGCAGCTTGGGGGGAGGAAGGGAGCAGTACTTC	CASSLGGGREQYF
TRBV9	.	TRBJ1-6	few	TGTGCCAGCAGCGTAGATCCGATTACCAATTCACCCCTCCACTTT	CASSVDPITNSPLHF
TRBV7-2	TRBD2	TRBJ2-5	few	TGTGCCAGCAGCCCCCGACTAGCGGAAGAGACCCAGTACTTC	CASSPRLAEETQYF
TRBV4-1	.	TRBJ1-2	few	TGCGCCAGCAGCCAAGTCAATCTAGTCAGTTATGATGGCTACACCTTC	CASSQVNLVSYDGYTF
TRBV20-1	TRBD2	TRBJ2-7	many	TGCAGTGCTAGGGCGGGAGGGAAGTCCTACGAGCAGTACTTC	CSARAGGKSYEQYF
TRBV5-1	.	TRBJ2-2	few	TGCGCCAGCAGCTTGGAAGGGAACGTAGGCGGGGAGCTGTTTTTT	CASSLEGNVGGELFF
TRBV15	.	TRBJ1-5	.	TGTGCCACCAGCAGAGATAAGGGACAGCCCCAGCATTTT	CATSRDKGQPQHF
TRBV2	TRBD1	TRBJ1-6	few	TGTGCCAGCAGTGACTCAGGACAGGGTAATTCACCCCTCCACTTT	CASSDSGQGNSPLHF
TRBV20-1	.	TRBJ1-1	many	TGCAGTGCTAGTCGGGAATTGAACACTGAAGCTTTCTTT	CSASRELNTEAFF
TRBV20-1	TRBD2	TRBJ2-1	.	TGCAGTGCCTTTGGACTAGCCCCCTACAATGAGCAGTTCTTC	CSAFGLAPYNEQFF
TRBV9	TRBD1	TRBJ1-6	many	TGTGCCAGCAGCGTAGAGGGACAGCTCGTATCACCCCTCCACTTT	CASSVEGQLVSPLHF
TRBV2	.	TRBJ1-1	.	TGTGCCAGCAGTGCAGAGGGGAGGCTGAACACTGAAGCTTTCTTT	CASSAEGRLNTEAFF
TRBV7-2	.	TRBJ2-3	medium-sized	TGTGCCAGCAGCTTTGCAGATACGCAGTATTTT	CASSFADTQYF
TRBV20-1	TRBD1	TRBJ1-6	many	TGCAGTGCACCGAAACAGGGGGCTATGGGTTCACCCCTCCACTTT	CSAPKQGAMGSPLHF
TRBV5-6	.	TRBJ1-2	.	TGTGCCAGCAACCGCCTAGTAGAGTATGGCTACACCTTC	CASNRLVEYGYTF
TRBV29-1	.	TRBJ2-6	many	TGCAGCGCCCTCAATCGAAGGGCCAACGTCCTGACTTTC	CSALNRRANVLTF
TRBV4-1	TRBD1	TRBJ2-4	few	TGCGCCAGCAGACACTCCTTACAGGGGACCAAAAACATTCAGTACTTC	CASRHSLQGTKNIQYF
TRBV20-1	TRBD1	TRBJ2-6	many	TGCAGTGCTAGGGGCCGACAGGGGTCCGGGGCCAACGTCCTGACTTTC	CSARGRQGSGANVLTF
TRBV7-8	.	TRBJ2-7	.	TGTGCCAGCAGCTTAGAGGACGGGGCCTCCTACGAGCAGTACTTC	CASSLEDGASYEQYF
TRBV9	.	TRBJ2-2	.	TGTGCCAGCAATCCCACAAGAGGAACCGGGGAGCTGTTTTTT	CASNPTRGTGELFF
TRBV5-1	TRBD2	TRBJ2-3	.	TGCGCCAGCAGCCCGGGAACGGGGGGAGGCACAGATACGCAGTATTTT	CASSPGTGGGTDTQYF
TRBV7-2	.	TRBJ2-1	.	TGTGCCAGCAGCCTCCGTGGAGCGGTGAACAATGAGCAGTTCTTC	CASSLRGAVNNEQFF
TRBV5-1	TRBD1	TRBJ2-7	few	TGCGCCAGCAGCCACCCGGGACAGCGTTTGGGCTACGAGCAGTACTTC	CASSHPGQRLGYEQYF
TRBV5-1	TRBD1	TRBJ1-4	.	TGCGCCAGCAGCGATGGACAGGGGGCGGAAAAACTGTTTTTT	CASSDGQGAEKLFF
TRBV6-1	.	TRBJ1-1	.	TGTGCCAGCAGTGAAGCGATAGATAGGAGAGCTTTCTTT	CASSEAIDRRAFF
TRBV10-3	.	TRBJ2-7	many	TGTGCCATCAGTGATGGGCGGGCTTACGAGCAGTACTTC	CAISDGRAYEQYF
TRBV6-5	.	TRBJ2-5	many	TGTGCCAGCAGGAGGGCTAGGGGAGAGACCCAGTACTTC	CASRRARGETQYF